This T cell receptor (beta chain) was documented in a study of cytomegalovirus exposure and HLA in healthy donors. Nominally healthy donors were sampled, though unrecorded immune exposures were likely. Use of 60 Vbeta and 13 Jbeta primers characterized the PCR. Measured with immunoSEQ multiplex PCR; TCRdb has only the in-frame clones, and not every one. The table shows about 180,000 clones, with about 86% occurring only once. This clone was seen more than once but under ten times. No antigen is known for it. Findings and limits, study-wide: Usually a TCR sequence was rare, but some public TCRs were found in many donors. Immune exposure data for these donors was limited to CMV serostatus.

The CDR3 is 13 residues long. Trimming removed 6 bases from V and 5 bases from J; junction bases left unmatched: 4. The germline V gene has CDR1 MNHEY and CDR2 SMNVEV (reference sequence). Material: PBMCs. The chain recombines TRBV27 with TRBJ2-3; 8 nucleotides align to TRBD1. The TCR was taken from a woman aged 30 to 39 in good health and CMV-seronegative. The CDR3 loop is CASRTGAVDTQYF. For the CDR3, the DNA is TGTGCCAGCAGGACAGGGGCCGTAGATACGCAGTATTTT.